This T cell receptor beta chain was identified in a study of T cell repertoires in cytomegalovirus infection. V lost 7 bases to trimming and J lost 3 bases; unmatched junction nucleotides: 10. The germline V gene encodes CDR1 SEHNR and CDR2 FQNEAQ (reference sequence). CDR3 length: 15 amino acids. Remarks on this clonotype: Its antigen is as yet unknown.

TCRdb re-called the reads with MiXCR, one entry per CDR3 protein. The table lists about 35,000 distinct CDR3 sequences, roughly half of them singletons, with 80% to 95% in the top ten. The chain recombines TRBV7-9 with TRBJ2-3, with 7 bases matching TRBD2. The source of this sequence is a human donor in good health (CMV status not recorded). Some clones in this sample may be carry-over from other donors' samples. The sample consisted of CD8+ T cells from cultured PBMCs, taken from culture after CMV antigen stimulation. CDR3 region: CASNDIPGGTDTQYF. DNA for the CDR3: TGTGCCAGCAACGATATACCGGGAGGTACAGATACGCAGTATTTT.